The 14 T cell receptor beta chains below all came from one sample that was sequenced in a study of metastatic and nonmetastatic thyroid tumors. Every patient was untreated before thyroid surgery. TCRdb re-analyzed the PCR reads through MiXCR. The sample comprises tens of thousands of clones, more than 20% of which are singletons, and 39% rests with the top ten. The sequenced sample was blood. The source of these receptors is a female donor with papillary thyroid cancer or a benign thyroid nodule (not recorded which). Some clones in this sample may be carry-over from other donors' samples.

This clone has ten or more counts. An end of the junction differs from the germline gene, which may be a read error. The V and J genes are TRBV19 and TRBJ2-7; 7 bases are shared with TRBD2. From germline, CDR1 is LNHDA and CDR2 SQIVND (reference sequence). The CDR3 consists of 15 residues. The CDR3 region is CASRNTGLITYEWVF. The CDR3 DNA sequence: TGTGCCAGTAGAAATACGGGACTAATAACCTACGAGTGGGTCTTC.

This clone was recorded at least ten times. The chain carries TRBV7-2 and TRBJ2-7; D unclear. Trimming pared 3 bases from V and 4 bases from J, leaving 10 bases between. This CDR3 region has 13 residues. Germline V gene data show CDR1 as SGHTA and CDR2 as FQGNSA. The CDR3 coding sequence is TGTGCCAGCAGCTTCGCAAAACTTTACGAGCAGTACTTC. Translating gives CASSFAKLYEQYF.

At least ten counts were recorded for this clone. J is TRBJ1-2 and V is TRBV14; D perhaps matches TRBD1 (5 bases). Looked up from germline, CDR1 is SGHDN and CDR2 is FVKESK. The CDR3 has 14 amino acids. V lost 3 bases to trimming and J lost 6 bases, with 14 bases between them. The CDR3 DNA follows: TGTGCCAGCAGCCAGGTGGCCAGGGTAGATGGCTACACCTTC. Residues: CASSQVARVDGYTF. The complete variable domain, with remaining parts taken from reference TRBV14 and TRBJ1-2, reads EAGVTQFPSHSVIEKGQTVTLRCDPISGHDNLYWYRRVMGKEIKFLLHFVKESKQDESGMPNNRFLAERTGGTYSTLKVQPAELEDSGVYFCASSQVARVDGYTFGSGTRLTVV.

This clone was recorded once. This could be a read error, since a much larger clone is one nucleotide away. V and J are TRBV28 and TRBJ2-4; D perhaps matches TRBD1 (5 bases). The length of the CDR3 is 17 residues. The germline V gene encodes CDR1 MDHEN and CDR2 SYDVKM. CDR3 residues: CASRANRNSLAKNIKYF. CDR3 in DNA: TGTGCCAGCAGAGCAAACAGGAACTCTTTAGCCAAAAACATTAAGTACTTC.

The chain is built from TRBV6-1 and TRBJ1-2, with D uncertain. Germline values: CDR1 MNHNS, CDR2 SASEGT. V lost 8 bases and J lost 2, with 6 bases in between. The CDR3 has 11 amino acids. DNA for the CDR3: TGTGCCAGCGGGGTCAACTATGGCTACACCTTC. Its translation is CASGVNYGYTF.

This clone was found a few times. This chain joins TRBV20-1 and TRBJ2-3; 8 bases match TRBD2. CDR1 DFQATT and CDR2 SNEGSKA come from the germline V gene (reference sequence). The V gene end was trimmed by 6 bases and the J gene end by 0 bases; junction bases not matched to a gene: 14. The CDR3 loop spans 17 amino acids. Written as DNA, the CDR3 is TGCAGTGCCTCCACGGGAGGGGGAGTGGGTAGCACAGATACGCAGTATTTT. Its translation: CSASTGGGVGSTDTQYF.

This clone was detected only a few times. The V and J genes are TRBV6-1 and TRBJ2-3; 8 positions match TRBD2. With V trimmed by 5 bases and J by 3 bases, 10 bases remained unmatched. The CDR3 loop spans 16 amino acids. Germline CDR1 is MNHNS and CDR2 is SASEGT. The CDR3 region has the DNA TGTGCCAGCAGTCGGGGGGGCCTACAGGGTACAGATACGCAGTATTTT. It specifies CASSRGGLQGTDTQYF.

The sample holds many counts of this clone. The CDR3 nucleotides are TGTGCCAGCAGCTTTAACCCTTTGATGAACACTGAAGCTTTCTTT. This codes for CASSFNPLMNTEAFF. This rearrangement joins TRBV7-2 to TRBJ1-1; D remains unclear. The CDR3 has 15 residues. CDR1 and CDR2 (germline): SGHTA, FQGNSA. The V end lost 3 bases, the J end lost 0 bases, and 11 bases lay between the germline ends.

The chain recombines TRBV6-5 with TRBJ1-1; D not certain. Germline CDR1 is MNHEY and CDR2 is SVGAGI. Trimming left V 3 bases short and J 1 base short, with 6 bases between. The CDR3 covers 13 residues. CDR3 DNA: TGTGCCAGCAGTTATTCGCGGAACACTGAAGCTTTCTTT. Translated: CASSYSRNTEAFF.

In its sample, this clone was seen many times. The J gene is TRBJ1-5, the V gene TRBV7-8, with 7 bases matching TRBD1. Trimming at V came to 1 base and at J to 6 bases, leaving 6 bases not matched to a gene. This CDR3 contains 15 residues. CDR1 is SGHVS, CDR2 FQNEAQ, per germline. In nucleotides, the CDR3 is TGTGCCAGCAGCTTAGTCCAGGGGGGCCGTCAGCCCCAGCATTTT. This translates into CASSLVQGGRQPQHF.

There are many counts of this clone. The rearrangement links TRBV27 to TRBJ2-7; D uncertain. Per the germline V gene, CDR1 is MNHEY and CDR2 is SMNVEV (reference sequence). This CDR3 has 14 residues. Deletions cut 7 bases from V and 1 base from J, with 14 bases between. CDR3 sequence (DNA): TGTGCCAGCACTTCAACTTGGGGATCCTACGAGCAGTACTTC. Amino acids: CASTSTWGSYEQYF.

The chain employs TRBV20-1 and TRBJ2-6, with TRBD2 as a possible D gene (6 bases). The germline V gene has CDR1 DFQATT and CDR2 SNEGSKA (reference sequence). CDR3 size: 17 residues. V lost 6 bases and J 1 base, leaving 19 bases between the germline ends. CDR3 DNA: TGCAGTGCGCGACGCGACGGAGGGCTTTCTGGGGCCAACGTCCTGACTTTC. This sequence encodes CSARRDGGLSGANVLTF.

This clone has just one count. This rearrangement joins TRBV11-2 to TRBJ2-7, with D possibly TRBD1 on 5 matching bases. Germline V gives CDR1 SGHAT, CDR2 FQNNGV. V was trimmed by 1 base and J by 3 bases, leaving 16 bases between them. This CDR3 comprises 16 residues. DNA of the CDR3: TGTGCCAGCAGCTTAGTGGGGCGAATGCTTAGCTACGAGCAGTACTTC. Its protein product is CASSLVGRMLSYEQYF.

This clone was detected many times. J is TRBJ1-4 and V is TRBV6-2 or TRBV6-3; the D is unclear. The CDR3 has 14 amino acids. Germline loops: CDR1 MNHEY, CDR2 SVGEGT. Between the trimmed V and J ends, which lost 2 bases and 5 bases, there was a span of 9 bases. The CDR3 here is CASSYPTINEKLFF. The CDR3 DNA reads TGTGCCAGCAGTTACCCGACGATAAATGAAAAACTGTTTTTT.